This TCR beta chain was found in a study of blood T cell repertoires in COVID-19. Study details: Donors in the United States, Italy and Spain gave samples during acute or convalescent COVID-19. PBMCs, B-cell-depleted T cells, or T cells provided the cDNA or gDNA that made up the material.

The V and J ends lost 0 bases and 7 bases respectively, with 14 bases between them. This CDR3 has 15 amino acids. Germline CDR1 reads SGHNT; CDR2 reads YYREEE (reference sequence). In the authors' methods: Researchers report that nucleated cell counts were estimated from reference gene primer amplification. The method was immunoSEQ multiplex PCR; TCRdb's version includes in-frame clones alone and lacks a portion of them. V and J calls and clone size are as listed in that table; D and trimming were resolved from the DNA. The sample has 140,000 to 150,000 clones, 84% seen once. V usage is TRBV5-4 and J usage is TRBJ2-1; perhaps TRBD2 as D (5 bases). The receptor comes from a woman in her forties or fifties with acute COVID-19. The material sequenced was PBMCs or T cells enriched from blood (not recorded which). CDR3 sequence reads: CASSLGGGPLNEQFF. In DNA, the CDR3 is TGTGCCAGCAGCTTGGGTGGAGGCCCTTTGAATGAGCAGTTCTTC.